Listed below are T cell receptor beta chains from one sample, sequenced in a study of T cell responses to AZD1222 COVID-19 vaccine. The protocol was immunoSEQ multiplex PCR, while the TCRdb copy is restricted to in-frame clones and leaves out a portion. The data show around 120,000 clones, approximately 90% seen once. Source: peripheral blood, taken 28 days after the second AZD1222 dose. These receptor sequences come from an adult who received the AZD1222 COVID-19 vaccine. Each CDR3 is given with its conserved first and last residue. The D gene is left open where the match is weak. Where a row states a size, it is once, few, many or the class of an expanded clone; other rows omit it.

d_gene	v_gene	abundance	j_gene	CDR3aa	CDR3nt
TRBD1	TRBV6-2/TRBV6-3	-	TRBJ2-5	CASSYTGQGVVETQYF	TGTGCCAGCAGTTATACCGGACAGGGTGTAGTCGAGACCCAGTACTTC
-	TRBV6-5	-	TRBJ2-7	CASSYGSYYEQYF	TGTGCCAGCAGTTACGGATCCTACTACGAGCAGTACTTC
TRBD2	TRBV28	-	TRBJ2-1	CASSRLAELTNEQFF	TGTGCCAGCAGTCGACTAGCGGAGCTGACCAATGAGCAGTTCTTC
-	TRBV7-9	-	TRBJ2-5	CASSLVLGETQYF	TGTGCCAGCAGCTTAGTATTGGGAGAGACCCAGTACTTC
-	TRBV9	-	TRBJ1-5	CASSVWGGSNQPQHF	TGTGCCAGCAGCGTATGGGGGGGTAGCAATCAGCCCCAGCATTTT
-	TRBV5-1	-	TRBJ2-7	CASSLGGGPTEQYF	TGCGCCAGCAGCTTAGGGGGAGGGCCTACCGAGCAGTACTTC
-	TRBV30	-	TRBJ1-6	CAWSVRRANSYNSPLHF	TGTGCCTGGAGTGTACGGAGGGCGAACTCCTATAATTCACCCCTCCACTTT
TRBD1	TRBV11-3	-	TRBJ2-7	CASSPMTGTGGYEQYF	TGTGCCAGCAGCCCGATGACCGGGACAGGGGGCTACGAGCAGTACTTC
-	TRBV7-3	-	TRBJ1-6	CASSLRKGSPLHF	TGTGCCAGCAGCTTGCGGAAGGGCTCACCCCTCCACTTT
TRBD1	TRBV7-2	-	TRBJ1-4	CASSLKRRGGDSRNEKLFF	TGTGCCAGCAGCTTAAAGCGTAGGGGGGGGGACAGCAGAAATGAAAAACTGTTTTTT
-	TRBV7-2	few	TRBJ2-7	CASSPSFGSSYEQYF	TGTGCCAGCAGCCCCTCCTTCGGGAGCTCCTACGAGCAGTACTTC
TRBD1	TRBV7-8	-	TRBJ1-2	CASSLARRGDSGYTF	TGTGCCAGCAGCTTAGCGCGCAGGGGGGATTCTGGCTACACCTTC
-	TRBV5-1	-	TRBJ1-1	CASSAQARVNTEAFF	TGCGCCAGCAGCGCCCAGGCCAGGGTGAACACTGAAGCTTTCTTT
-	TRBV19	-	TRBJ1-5	CASSRAVNQPQHF	TGTGCCAGTAGTAGGGCGGTGAATCAGCCCCAGCATTTT
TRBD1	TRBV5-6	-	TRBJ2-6	CASRPRQGAGVAGANVLTF	TGTGCCAGCAGACCTCGACAGGGGGCCGGAGTCGCTGGGGCCAACGTCCTGACTTTC
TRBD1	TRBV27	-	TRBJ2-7	CASSSPGTGFSYEQYF	TGTGCCAGCAGTTCCCCGGGGACAGGTTTCTCCTACGAGCAGTACTTC
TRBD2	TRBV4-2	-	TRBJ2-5	CASSQQTSGETQYF	TGTGCCAGCAGCCAACAGACTAGCGGAGAGACCCAGTACTTC
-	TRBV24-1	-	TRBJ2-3	CATSDPRGRETDTQYF	TGTGCCACCAGTGATCCCCGTGGCAGGGAGACAGATACGCAGTATTTT